This T cell receptor beta chain stems from a study of blood T cell repertoires in COVID-19. At the level of the study: Spain, Italy and the United States supplied samples that represented acute and convalescent COVID-19. Sources were T cells, B-cell-depleted T cells, or PBMCs; the material itself was cDNA or gDNA.

Only in-frame clones appear in the TCRdb table, and some are missing; sequencing was by immunoSEQ multiplex PCR. The sample carries about 250,000 clones, about 79% recorded once. V dropped 4 bases and J dropped 0 bases, with 12 bases sitting between them. The CDR3 runs 16 residues. Germline V gene sequence: CDR1 KGHDR, CDR2 SFDVKD. Source material: peripheral blood. The V gene is TRBV24-1, the J gene TRBJ2-1; perhaps TRBD2 as D (6 bases). The TCR comes from a man older than 75 with acute or convalescent COVID-19. The CDR3 DNA reads TGTGCCACCAGTGACCTCCTAGCGAGCTCCTACAATGAGCAGTTCTTC. Protein product: CATSDLLASSYNEQFF.